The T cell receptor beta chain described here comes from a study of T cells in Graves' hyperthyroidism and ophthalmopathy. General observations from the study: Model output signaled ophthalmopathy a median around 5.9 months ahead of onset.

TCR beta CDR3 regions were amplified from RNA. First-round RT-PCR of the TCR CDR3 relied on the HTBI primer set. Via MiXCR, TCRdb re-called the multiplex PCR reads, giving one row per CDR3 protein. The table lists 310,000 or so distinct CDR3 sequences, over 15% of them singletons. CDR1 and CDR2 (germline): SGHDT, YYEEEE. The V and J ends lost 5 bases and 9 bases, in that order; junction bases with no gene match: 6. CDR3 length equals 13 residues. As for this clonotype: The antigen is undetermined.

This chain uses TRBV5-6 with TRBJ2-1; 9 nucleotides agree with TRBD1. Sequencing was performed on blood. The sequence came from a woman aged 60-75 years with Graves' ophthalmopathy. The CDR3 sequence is CASRGGTGFEQFF. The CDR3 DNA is TGTGCCAGCAGGGGGGGGACAGGGTTTGAGCAGTTCTTC.